This T cell receptor (beta chain) was profiled in a study of control samples from healthy donors and cancer patients. TCRdb's copy holds only in-frame clones and misses some; the assay was immunoSEQ multiplex PCR. The data contain some 140,000 clones, just under 95% of them seen just once; the ten biggest clones take up around 11%. Germline CDR1 reads SNHLY; CDR2 reads FYNNEI. Trimming took 0 bases from V and 2 from J, leaving 8 bases between them. CDR3 length: 15 residues. V is TRBV2 and J is TRBJ1-5; no clear D gene. Sequencing input: blood. This TCR was recovered from a young man in good health. CDR3 sequence (DNA): TGTGCCAGCAGTGAAGCGAGTGGTGGCAATCAGCCCCAGCATTTT. Its translation: CASSEASGGNQPQHF.